These 13 T cell receptor beta chains were sequenced from one sample in a study of shared T cell receptors in the human thymus. The repertoire was sequenced with immunoSEQ multiplex PCR; TCRdb's copy has only in-frame clones and lacks some. Of more than 550,000 clones in the sample, around 87% were seen once. This sample also belongs to another study, concerning human thymus T cells.

Sequenced: thymocytes. The receptors come from a boy less than two years old with a congenital heart defect.

The V gene is TRBV2, the J gene TRBJ1-1, with TRBD1 matching 7 bases. Per the germline V gene, CDR1 is SNHLY and CDR2 is FYNNEI. CDR3 size: 14 residues. J gave up 4 bases and V 6 bases, and 8 bases lay outside the gene matches. The CDR3 coding sequence is TGTGCCAGCAGCCCCCAGGGGGTGAGCACTGAAGCTTTCTTT. Translated, it gives CASSPQGVSTEAFF.

The CDR3 loop reads CASSPRDIYYPPPQETQYF. In DNA form, the CDR3 reads TGTGCCAGCAGCCCCCGGGACATTTATTATCCCCCCCCGCAAGAGACCCAGTACTTC. The chain combines TRBV7-6 with TRBJ2-5, with D perhaps TRBD1 (6 bases). Germline V lookup: CDR1 SGHVS, CDR2 FNYEAQ. There are 19 residues in the CDR3. V was shortened by 5 bases and J by 2 bases, with 27 bases between the two germline ends.

The chain links TRBV6-5 to TRBJ2-3, with 9 bases that match TRBD2. V shed 0 bases, J shed 3 bases, and the junction held 4 bases outside the gene matches. From germline, CDR1 is MNHEY and CDR2 SVGAGI. The CDR3 has 16 amino acids. The CDR3 loop is CASSYSSGGITDTQYF. The CDR3 coding sequence is TGTGCCAGCAGTTACTCGAGCGGGGGGATAACAGATACGCAGTATTTT.

The chain carries TRBV19 and TRBJ2-5; TRBD2 matches at 11 bases. CDR1 is LNHDA and CDR2 is SQIVND in the germline V gene (reference sequence). Trimming took 6 bases from V and 0 from J; bases not matched to a gene: 9. The length of the CDR3 is 17 residues. CDR3: CASRASGRHLYQETQYF. DNA for the CDR3: TGTGCCAGTAGGGCTAGCGGGAGGCACTTGTACCAAGAGACCCAGTACTTC.

V gene TRBV4-3 combines with J gene TRBJ2-2; TRBD1 matches 7 bases. CDR3 length: 19 residues. Germline V gene sequence: CDR1 LGHNA, CDR2 YSLEER. V was pared by 0 bases and J by 7 bases, with 17 bases of the junction left unmatched. For the CDR3, the DNA is TGCGCCAGCAGCCAAGATATTTCCGCGACAGGGCCAAATGGCGGGGAGCTGTTTTTT. This gives the protein CASSQDISATGPNGGELFF.

This chain joins TRBV10-3 and TRBJ1-2, with D possibly being TRBD1 (5 bases). This CDR3 is built from 14 residues. The germline gives CDR1 ENHRY, CDR2 SYGVKD. V lost 6 bases to trimming and J lost 3 bases, with 14 bases between them. The CDR3 nucleotides read TGTGCCATCAGGCCAGGGCCCCTGGACTATGGCTACACCTTC. Its protein product is CAIRPGPLDYGYTF.

This rearrangement joins TRBV27 to TRBJ1-5; D is unclear. Germline lookup yields CDR1 MNHEY and CDR2 SMNVEV (reference sequence). V shed 5 bases and J shed 2 bases, with 10 bases lying between them. The CDR3 runs 14 residues. The CDR3 reads CASSPRQGNQPQHF. CDR3 DNA sequence: TGTGCCAGCAGTCCACGCCAGGGCAATCAGCCCCAGCATTTT.

V usage is TRBV19 and J usage is TRBJ2-7; 8 positions match TRBD1. The CDR3 has 14 residues. Germline assignment: CDR1 LNHDA and CDR2 SQIVND (reference sequence). Unmatched junction bases numbered 6, after V lost 6 bases and J lost 2 bases. CDR3 coding DNA: TGTGCCAGTAGCCCGGACAGGGAGGCCTACGAGCAGTACTTC. Translating it yields CASSPDREAYEQYF. The full variable domain, completed using reference TRBV19 and TRBJ2-7, is DGGITQSPKYLFRKEGQNVTLSCEQNLNHDAMYWYRQDPGQGLRLIYYSQIVNDFQKGDIAEGYSVSREKKESFPLTVTSAQKNPTAFYLCASSPDREAYEQYFGPGTRLTVT.

The chain has TRBV5-4 and TRBJ1-1; D unclear. From germline, CDR1 is SGHNT and CDR2 YYREEE (reference sequence). The V gene lost 4 bases and the J gene lost 0 bases, with 13 bases spanning the gap. The CDR3 totals 15 residues. CDR3 in amino acids: CASSPGSPMNTEAFF. The DNA for the CDR3 is TGTGCCAGCAGCCCGGGGAGCCCGATGAACACTGAAGCTTTCTTT.

The chain joins TRBV25-1 to TRBJ1-4; 7 bases align to TRBD1. In germline, CDR1 is MGHDK, CDR2 SYGVNS. The CDR3 runs 14 residues. V lost 8 bases to trimming and J lost 2 bases; unmatched junction nucleotides: 5. The CDR3 region has the DNA TGTGCCAGCTTCTTGGGACAGACTAATGAAAAACTGTTTTTT. This encodes CASFLGQTNEKLFF.

This sequence joins TRBV18 and TRBJ2-1; D uncertain. Trimming stripped 0 bases from V and 4 bases from J, with 10 bases between. Germline V gene data show CDR1 as KGHSH and CDR2 as LQKENI. CDR3 length: 15 amino acids. CDR3 sequence: CASSPPRMQYNEQFF. Here the CDR3 DNA reads TGTGCCAGCTCACCACCGCGTATGCAATACAATGAGCAGTTCTTC.

Regarding this clone: At one end, the junction sequence differs from germline, possibly due to a read error. This chain joins TRBV15 and TRBJ1-5, with unresolved D. CDR1 is LNHNV and CDR2 is YYDKDF in the germline V gene (reference sequence). This CDR3 comprises 21 residues. DNA for the CDR3: TGTGCCGCCAGCAGAGATGGTTTTGAGAGAGAAAACGGTCAGGGCAATCAGCCCCAGCATTTT. It encodes CAASRDGFERENGQGNQPQHF.

The chain employs TRBV7-9 and TRBJ1-5; D is possibly TRBD1 (5 bases). The CDR3 contains 19 residues. Trimming removed 1 base at V and 1 base at J, with 20 bases between. Germline assignment: CDR1 SEHNR and CDR2 FQNEAQ (reference sequence). CDR3 region: CASSLGGYQGKRSNQPQHF. Written as DNA, the CDR3 is TGTGCCAGCAGCTTAGGTGGGTACCAGGGCAAGAGAAGCAATCAGCCCCAGCATTTT. Full variable domain (outside the CDR3, taken from reference TRBV7-9 and TRBJ1-5): DTGVSQNPRHKITKRGQNVTFRCDPISEHNRLYWYRQTLGQGPEFLTYFQNEAQLEKSRLLSDRFSAERPKGSFSTLEIQRTEQGDSAMYLCASSLGGYQGKRSNQPQHFGDGTRLSIL.